The source of this T cell receptor beta chain is a study of T cell responses to AZD1222 COVID-19 vaccine. Notes on the study in general: Most donors were white British and more were female, and clonal diversity was possibly underestimated. Seropositive AZD1222 recipients at baseline numbered only 6 or 7. All repertoire sampling was performed exclusively after the peak T cell response.

As concerns this clone: The target antigen is unknown.

Clones were sequenced by immunoSEQ multiplex PCR, and TCRdb holds only the in-frame ones, with some missing. The sample records 120,000 to 150,000 clones, roughly 90% being singletons. The CDR3 spans 12 residues. V was clipped by 6 bases and J by 2 bases, with 7 bases between them. Here the sequenced sample was peripheral blood, taken 28 days after the second AZD1222 dose. The V call is TRBV12-3 or TRBV12-4, the J call TRBJ1-1; D uncertain. This sequence was found in an adult who received the AZD1222 COVID-19 vaccine. Here the CDR3 reads CASSSINTEAFF. The CDR3 nucleotides read TGTGCCAGCAGCTCGATTAACACTGAAGCTTTCTTT.